Reported below is one TCR beta chain. Its antigen specificity is not known. No clone much larger than this one lies a single base away; base qualities are absent. TCRbeta CDR3 regions were amplified from genomic DNA using the immunoSEQ Assay, a bias-controlled multiplex PCR. Under the source paper's analysis protocol: The number of nucleated cells in each sample was estimated by amplification of reference gene primers within the assay. To quantify the absolute abundance of each unique TCRbeta CDR3 rearrangement, sequence reads were collapsed and filtered. For each sample, productive Simpson clonality was calculated as the square root of Simpson's diversity index over productive rearrangements. As stored in TCRdb, this immuneACCESS dataset retains in-frame rearrangements with V and J assigned. A fraction of the clones does not appear; measured against another copy, unresolved V genes explain less than half of the discrepancy, and the remainder lacks a known reason. V and J calls plus clone size are reproduced from that table; the DNA served to infer D and trimming. The sample profile shows fewer than 15,000 clones; roughly 89% of them were found once. Of the sample, around 21% falls within the top ten clones.

Whole blood was collected in K2EDTA tubes by collaborating institutions according to the institutions' own protocols. For TCRbeta analysis, collaborators shipped samples in one of three forms: frozen whole blood, isolated PBMCs, or DNA extracted from either of those sample types. The data were taken from a study of blood T cell repertoires in COVID-19 (dated by TCRdb to 2020 to 2022). About the full investigation: Samples covering the acute and convalescent phases of COVID-19 were provided by collaborators in the United States, Italy and Spain. The prospective study material was composed of cDNA or gDNA derived from T cells, B-cell-depleted T cells, or PBMCs. Deeply sampled blood TCRbeta repertoires from subjects exposed to, actively infected with, or recovered from COVID-19 were included in the dataset. The repertoires were released in a freely available public database meant as a resource for research on the immune response to SARS-CoV-2. The samples were drawn from the first 160 participants of the ongoing ImmuneRACE study and from under 1,500 subjects provided by 6 global collaborators. The sample metadata nearly always contained a de-identified subject ID, COVID-19 status, age in years and sex. Where available, HLA class I and class II types were taken from metadata supplied by the sample provider and were not determined by assay-based typing. Findings and caveats that apply to the study as a whole: How much clinical and demographic metadata was included differed by source and by participant, and the metadata was provided uncurated.

V ends up 4 bases short and J 1 base short, with an unmatched junction base count of 3. CDR1 is given as MNHEY and CDR2 as SVGAGI, both from the germline V gene. The CDR3 measures 15 amino acids from cysteine to phenylalanine. Only the CDR3 region is kept as DNA, spanning 45 bases read in frame from base 1. The chain employs TRBV6-5 and TRBJ1-1; the central 10 bases match TRBD1. Specimen: peripheral blood. This clonotype originated in a human donor with active COVID-19. The donor label of this sample is uncertain. Here the CDR3 is given as CASSSRTGGNTEAFF. The nucleotides read TGTGCCAGCAGTTCACGGACAGGGGGGAACACTGAAGCTTTCTTT.